The 20 T cell receptor beta chains presented below share a single source sample, sequenced in a study of vaccination and CD4 T cells after COVID-19. Described treatment: roughly 11-day PBMC culture with coronavirus spike peptide pools or control peptides (ViraFEST assay). These receptors' antigens are unknown. The assay that was used to sequence DNA from cultured CD4+ T cells was the Oncomine TCR Beta short-read assay. TCRdb reprocessed the PCR reads via MiXCR and lists one record per CDR3 protein. The table shows roughly 13,000 distinct CDR3 sequences, with around 74% occurring only once. Sequencing input: CD4+ T cells from blood, cultured in vitro. All receptors derive from a human donor who had recovered from COVID-19.

The chain couples TRBV29-1 to TRBJ2-3, with D possibly matching TRBD1 (6 bases). Trimming stripped 7 bases from V and 6 bases from J, with 17 bases between. The CDR3 spans 13 residues. Germline lookup yields CDR1 SQVTM and CDR2 ANQGSEA. The CDR3 reads CSADPTQGDTQYF. CDR3 bases: TGCAGCGCAGACCCTACCCAGGGGGATACGCAGTATTTT.

V is TRBV28 and J is TRBJ1-2; unclear D gene. CDR3 size: 12 residues. The germline V gene encodes CDR1 MDHEN and CDR2 SYDVKM. Trimming left V 2 bases short and J 3 bases short, with 4 bases between. The CDR3 is CASSLSYYGYTF. CDR3 bases: TGTGCCAGCAGTTTAAGTTACTATGGCTACACCTTC.

This clonotype has a single count. The chain uses TRBV7-6 and TRBJ2-3; D unresolved. Trimming removed 4 bases from V and 4 bases from J, with 15 bases in between. Germline assignment: CDR1 SGHVS and CDR2 FNYEAQ. The CDR3 extends over 15 amino acids. The CDR3 sequence is CASSSRITWADTQYF. The CDR3 bases are TGTGCCAGCAGCTCTCGAATAACTTGGGCAGATACGCAGTATTTT.

The CDR3 DNA reads TGTGCCAGCAGCCCCACAGGGGGCCTCACTGAAGCTTTCTTT. Protein: CASSPTGGLTEAFF. This chain connects TRBV7-3 to TRBJ1-1; 9 bases align to TRBD1. Unmatched junction bases numbered 5, after V lost 5 bases and J lost 4 bases. The germline gives CDR1 SGHTA, CDR2 FQGTGA. The CDR3 spans 14 residues.

The rearrangement joins TRBV24-1 to TRBJ2-7; D is unclear. CDR3 length equals 12 residues. Trimming removed 5 bases at V and 0 bases at J, with 4 bases between. The germline gives CDR1 KGHDR, CDR2 SFDVKD. The CDR3 reads CATSGGSYEQYF. The CDR3 DNA sequence: TGTGCCACCAGTGGAGGCTCCTACGAGCAGTACTTC.

The chain links TRBV24-1 to TRBJ2-3; 9 bases map to TRBD2. Trimming removed 4 bases from V and 1 base from J; junction bases left unmatched: 11. CDR3 size: 18 residues. The germline CDR1 and CDR2 sequences are KGHDR and SFDVKD. In DNA, the CDR3 is TGTGCCACCAGTGAACGACTAGCGGCCAGACCTGGCACAGATACGCAGTATTTT. Encoded protein: CATSERLAARPGTDTQYF.

The chain combines TRBV12-3 or TRBV12-4 with TRBJ2-3, with D tentatively TRBD2 (6 bases). This CDR3 has 12 amino acids. Trimming stripped 4 bases from V and 8 bases from J, with 10 bases between. Here the CDR3 reads CASSYSGGTQYF. CDR3 sequence (DNA): TGTGCCAGCAGTTATAGCGGTGGTACGCAGTATTTT.

This sequence joins TRBV7-2 and TRBJ1-2; TRBD1 agrees at 10 bases. Germline CDR1 and CDR2: SGHTA and FQGNSA. This CDR3 comprises 15 residues. V trimming: 5 bases; J trimming: 5 bases; junction bases outside the gene matches: 8. Here the CDR3 reads CASSTGTGVRYGYTF. The CDR3 nucleotides are TGTGCCAGCAGCACCGGGACAGGGGTTAGGTATGGCTACACCTTC.

This chain uses TRBV28 with TRBJ1-2; maybe TRBD1 (6 bases). The CDR3 is 14 amino acids. The V end lost 2 bases, the J end lost 5 bases, and 12 bases lay between the germline ends. Germline assignment: CDR1 MDHEN and CDR2 SYDVKM. The CDR3 sequence: CASSLGGGRYGYTF. The CDR3 nucleotides read TGTGCCAGCAGTTTAGGAGGGGGGCGATATGGCTACACCTTC.

This clonotype was seen once. The gene calls are TRBV7-9 and TRBJ2-2; either TRBD1 or TRBD2 may supply D (5 bases each). CDR1 and CDR2 from the germline V gene are SEHNR and FQNEAQ (reference sequence). The CDR3 has 13 amino acids. Trimming shortened V by 3 bases and J by 7 bases, and 9 bases separated the two germline ends. CDR3 protein: CASSFEGFGELFF. The CDR3 coding sequence is TGTGCCAGCAGCTTCGAGGGGTTCGGGGAGCTGTTTTTT.

The rearrangement joins TRBV20-1 to TRBJ1-6, with D uncertain. Trimming took 3 bases from V and 7 from J, leaving 13 bases between them. This CDR3 is 14 amino acids long. The V gene's germline CDR1 is DFQATT and CDR2 SNEGSKA (reference sequence). CDR3 in amino acids: CSASKEGGNSPLHF. In nucleotides, the CDR3 is TGCAGTGCTAGCAAGGAAGGAGGCAATTCACCCCTCCACTTT.

The chain couples TRBV15 to TRBJ2-7; 12 bases are shared with TRBD1. J lost 5 bases, V lost 5 bases, and 1 base had no gene match. The CDR3 spans 13 residues. Germline-derived CDR1 and CDR2 are LNHNV and YYDKDF (reference sequence). The CDR3 nucleotides are TGTGCCACCAGCGGGGACAGGGGGCACGAGCAGTACTTC. It codes for CATSGDRGHEQYF.

This clonotype was counted a few times. The chain is built from TRBV20-1 and TRBJ1-5, with TRBD1 identical over 12 bases. Trimming removed 5 bases from V and 0 bases from J; junction bases left unmatched: 5. CDR3 length: 16 amino acids. Germline values: CDR1 DFQATT, CDR2 SNEGSKA (reference sequence). The CDR3 loop is CSAPGQGAPSNQPQHF. CDR3 nucleotide sequence: TGCAGTGCTCCGGGACAGGGGGCCCCTAGCAATCAGCCCCAGCATTTT.

V gene TRBV12-3 or TRBV12-4 combines with J gene TRBJ2-7; 9 positions agree with TRBD1. V gave up 6 bases and J gave up 0 bases; unmatched junction bases: 3. The CDR3 length is 14 residues. The CDR3 spells CASRPGQGSYEQYF. In DNA, the CDR3 is TGTGCCAGCAGACCGGGACAGGGCTCCTACGAGCAGTACTTC.

The V call is TRBV6-1, the J call TRBJ1-2; D is unclear. Germline V gives CDR1 MNHNS, CDR2 SASEGT. CDR3 size: 14 residues. V dropped 6 bases and J dropped 5 bases, with 16 bases sitting between them. In nucleotides, the CDR3 is TGTGCCAGCAGATCCCCCCCCCCGTTGTATGGCTACACCTTC. It translates to CASRSPPPLYGYTF.

The V and J genes are TRBV6-5 and TRBJ1-2; a possible D gene is TRBD1 (5 bases). The CDR3 runs to 17 residues. The V and J ends lost 1 base and 7 bases respectively, with 22 bases between them. Germline-derived CDR1 and CDR2 are MNHEY and SVGAGI. CDR3 sequence: CASSYFTSDSPRGGYTF. DNA of the CDR3: TGTGCCAGCAGTTACTTTACCTCCGACAGCCCCCGGGGTGGCTACACCTTC.

V gene TRBV20-1 combines with J gene TRBJ1-2, with D possibly being TRBD1 (5 bases). V lost 0 bases, J lost 8 bases, and 13 bases lay in between. The CDR3 extends over 13 amino acids. Germline V CDR1 and CDR2: DFQATT, SNEGSKA (reference sequence). CDR3 sequence: CSARDMQGKGYTF. The CDR3 region has the DNA TGCAGTGCTAGAGATATGCAGGGTAAAGGCTACACCTTC.

CDR3 nucleotide sequence: TGTGCCACCAGTGGTTGGACCAACCCCAACAATGAGCAGTTCTTC. Translation: CATSGWTNPNNEQFF. V and J are TRBV24-1 and TRBJ2-1; D is uncertain. Germline CDR1 and CDR2: KGHDR and SFDVKD. The CDR3 totals 15 residues. Deletions cut 5 bases from V and 5 bases from J, with 15 bases between.

Points on this clonotype: This clone may be a read error of a much larger clone one base away. The rearrangement links TRBV6-1 to TRBJ2-2; D is possibly TRBD2 (5 bases). In germline, CDR1 is MNHNS, CDR2 SASEGT. The CDR3 spans 13 residues. The CDR3 nucleotides are TGTGCCAGCAGGAAGACCCTCTCTGGGGAGCTGCTTTTT. Its protein product is CASRKTLSGELLF.

V is TRBV7-8 and J is TRBJ2-1, with D perhaps TRBD2 (5 bases). CDR3 length: 15 residues. The germline gives CDR1 SGHVS, CDR2 FQNEAQ. Trimming removed 5 bases at V and 9 bases at J, with 20 bases between. CDR3 in amino acids: CASSLITRGHTEQFF. Here the CDR3 DNA reads TGTGCCAGCAGCCTAATCACTAGAGGGCATACTGAGCAGTTCTTC. Full variable domain (missing parts from reference TRBV7-8 and TRBJ2-1): GAGVSQSPRYKVAKRGQDVALRCDPISGHVSLFWYQQALGQGPEFLTYFQNEAQLDKSGLPSDRFFAERPEGSVSTLKIQRTQQEDSAVYLCASSLITRGHTEQFFGPGTRLTVL.